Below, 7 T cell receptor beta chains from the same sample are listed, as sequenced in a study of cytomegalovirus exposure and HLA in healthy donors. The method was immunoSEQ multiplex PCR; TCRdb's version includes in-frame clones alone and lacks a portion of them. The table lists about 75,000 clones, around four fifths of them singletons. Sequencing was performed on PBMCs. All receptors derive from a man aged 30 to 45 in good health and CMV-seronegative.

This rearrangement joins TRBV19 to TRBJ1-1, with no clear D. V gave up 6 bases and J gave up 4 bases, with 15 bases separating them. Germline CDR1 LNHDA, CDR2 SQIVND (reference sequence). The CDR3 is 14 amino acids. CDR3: CASSTDEVSTEAFF. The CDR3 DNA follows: TGTGCCAGTAGCACCGATGAGGTGAGCACTGAAGCTTTCTTT.

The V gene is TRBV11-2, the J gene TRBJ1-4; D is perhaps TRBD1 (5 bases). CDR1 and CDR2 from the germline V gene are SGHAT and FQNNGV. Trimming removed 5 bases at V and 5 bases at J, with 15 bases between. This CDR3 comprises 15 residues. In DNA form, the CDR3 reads TGTGCCAGCAGCCCGGAGTACAGGCCGAATGAAAAACTGTTTTTT. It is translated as CASSPEYRPNEKLFF.

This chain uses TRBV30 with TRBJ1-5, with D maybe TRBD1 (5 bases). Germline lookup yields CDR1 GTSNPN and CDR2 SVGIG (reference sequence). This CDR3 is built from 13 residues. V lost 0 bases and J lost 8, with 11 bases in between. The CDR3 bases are TGTGCCTGGAGTGTACATGGGGCAGAGCCCCAGCATTTT. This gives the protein CAWSVHGAEPQHF.

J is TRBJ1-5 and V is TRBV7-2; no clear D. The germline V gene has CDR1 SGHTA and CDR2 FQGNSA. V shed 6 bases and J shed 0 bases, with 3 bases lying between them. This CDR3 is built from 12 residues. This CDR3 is CASSYSNQPQHF. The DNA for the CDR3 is TGTGCCAGCAGTTATAGCAATCAGCCCCAGCATTTT.

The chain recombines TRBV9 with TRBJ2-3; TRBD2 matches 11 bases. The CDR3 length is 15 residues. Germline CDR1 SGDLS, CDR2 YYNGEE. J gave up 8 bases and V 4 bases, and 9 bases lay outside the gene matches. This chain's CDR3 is CASSLQTSGKGTQYF. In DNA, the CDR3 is TGTGCCAGCAGCCTCCAGACTAGCGGGAAGGGTACGCAGTATTTT.

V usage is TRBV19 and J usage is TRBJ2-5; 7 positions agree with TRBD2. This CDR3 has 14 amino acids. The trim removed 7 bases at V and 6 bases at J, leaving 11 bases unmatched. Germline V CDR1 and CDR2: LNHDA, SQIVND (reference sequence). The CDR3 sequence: CASKEGGSRKTQYF. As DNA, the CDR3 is TGTGCCAGTAAAGAGGGAGGGTCTAGAAAGACCCAGTACTTC. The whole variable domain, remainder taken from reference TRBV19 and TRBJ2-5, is DGGITQSPKYLFRKEGQNVTLSCEQNLNHDAMYWYRQDPGQGLRLIYYSQIVNDFQKGDIAEGYSVSREKKESFPLTVTSAQKNPTAFYLCASKEGGSRKTQYFGPGTRLLVL.

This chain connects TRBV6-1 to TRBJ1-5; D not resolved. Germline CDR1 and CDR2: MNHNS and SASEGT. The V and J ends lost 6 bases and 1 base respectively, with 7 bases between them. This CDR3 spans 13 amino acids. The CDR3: CASRGWSNQPQHF. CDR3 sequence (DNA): TGTGCCAGCAGGGGCTGGAGCAATCAGCCCCAGCATTTT.